Sequencing of this T cell receptor beta chain was carried out in a study of T cells in Graves' hyperthyroidism and ophthalmopathy. This clonotype was observed many times. It was RNA transcripts that yielded the amplified TCR beta CDR3 regions. Using the HTBI primer set, a first-round RT-PCR was run on the TCR CDR3. TCRdb re-called the multiplex PCR reads with MiXCR, one entry per CDR3 protein. The table has 500,000 to 650,000 distinct CDR3 sequences, 20% seen once. Germline values: CDR1 DFQATT, CDR2 SNEGSKA (reference sequence). This CDR3 spans 15 amino acids. With 5 bases removed from V and 1 base from J, the gap between germline ends came to 15 bases.

Source material: blood. This chain uses TRBV20-1 with TRBJ2-1, with D perhaps matching TRBD1 or TRBD2 (5 bases each). This TCR came from a man in his forties with Graves' ophthalmopathy. The CDR3 DNA reads TGCAGTGCTGCTTGGGACCCCAGGTCCTACAATGAGCAGTTCTTC. Amino acid sequence: CSAAWDPRSYNEQFF.